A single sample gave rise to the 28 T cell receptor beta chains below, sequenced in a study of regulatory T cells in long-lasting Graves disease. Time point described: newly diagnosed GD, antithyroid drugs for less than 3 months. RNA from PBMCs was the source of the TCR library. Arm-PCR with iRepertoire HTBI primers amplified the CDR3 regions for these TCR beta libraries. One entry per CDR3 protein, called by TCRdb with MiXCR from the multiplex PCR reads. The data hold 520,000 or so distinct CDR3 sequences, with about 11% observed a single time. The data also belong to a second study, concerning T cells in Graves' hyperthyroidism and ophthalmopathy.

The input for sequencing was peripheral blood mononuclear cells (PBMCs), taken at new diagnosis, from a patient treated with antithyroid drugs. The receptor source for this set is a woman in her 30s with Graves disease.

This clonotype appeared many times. CDR3 sequence: CASRGANNEKLFF. In DNA, the CDR3 is TGTGCCAGCAGGGGGGCTAACAATGAAAAACTGTTTTTT. V usage is TRBV6-1 and J usage is TRBJ1-4; D is perhaps TRBD1 (6 bases). Germline-derived CDR1 and CDR2 are MNHNS and SASEGT. The CDR3 runs 13 residues. Trimming removed 6 bases at V and 5 bases at J, with 10 bases between.

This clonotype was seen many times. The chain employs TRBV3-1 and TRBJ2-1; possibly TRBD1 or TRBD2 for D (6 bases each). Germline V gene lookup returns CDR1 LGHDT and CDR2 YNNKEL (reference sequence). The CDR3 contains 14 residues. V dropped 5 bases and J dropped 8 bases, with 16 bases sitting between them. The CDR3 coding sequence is TGTGCCAGCAGCGGGGAGAGGGGGGACGATGAGCAGTTCTTC. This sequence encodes CASSGERGDDEQFF.

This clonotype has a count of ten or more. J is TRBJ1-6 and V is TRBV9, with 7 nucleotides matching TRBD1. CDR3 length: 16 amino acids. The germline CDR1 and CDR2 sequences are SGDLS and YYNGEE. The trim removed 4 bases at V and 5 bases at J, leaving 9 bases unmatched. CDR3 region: CASSPRDSFNNSPLHF. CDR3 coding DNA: TGTGCCAGCAGCCCCCGGGACAGCTTCAATAATTCACCCCTCCACTTT.

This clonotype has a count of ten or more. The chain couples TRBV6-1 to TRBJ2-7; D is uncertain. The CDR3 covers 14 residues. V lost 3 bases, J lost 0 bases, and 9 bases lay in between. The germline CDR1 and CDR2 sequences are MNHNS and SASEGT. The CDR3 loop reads CASSEGVRSYEQYF. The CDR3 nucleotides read TGTGCCAGCAGTGAGGGTGTACGCTCCTACGAGCAGTACTTC.

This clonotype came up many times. The CDR3 sequence: CASSLGRGPTQETQYF. In DNA, the CDR3 is TGTGCCAGCAGCTTGGGCAGGGGGCCAACCCAAGAGACCCAGTACTTC. This sequence joins TRBV5-4 and TRBJ2-5; 8 bases agree with TRBD1. Germline loops: CDR1 SGHNT, CDR2 YYREEE (reference sequence). Germline trimming cut 0 bases from V and 1 base from J; bases unmatched to any gene: 5. The CDR3 extends over 16 amino acids.

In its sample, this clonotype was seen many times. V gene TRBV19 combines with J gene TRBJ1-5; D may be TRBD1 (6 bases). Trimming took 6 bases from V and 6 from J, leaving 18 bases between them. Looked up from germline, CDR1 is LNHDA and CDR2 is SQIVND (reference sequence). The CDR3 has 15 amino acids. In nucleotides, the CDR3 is TGTGCCAGTAGCCGGGACACCCTCACTAGTCAGCCCCAGCATTTT. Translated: CASSRDTLTSQPQHF.

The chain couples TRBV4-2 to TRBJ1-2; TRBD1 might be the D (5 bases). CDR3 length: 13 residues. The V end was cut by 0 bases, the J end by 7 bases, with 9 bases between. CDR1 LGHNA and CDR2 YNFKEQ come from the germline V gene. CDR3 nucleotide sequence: TGTGCCAGCAGCCAAGACCAGGGAGGTGGCTACACCTTC. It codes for CASSQDQGGGYTF.

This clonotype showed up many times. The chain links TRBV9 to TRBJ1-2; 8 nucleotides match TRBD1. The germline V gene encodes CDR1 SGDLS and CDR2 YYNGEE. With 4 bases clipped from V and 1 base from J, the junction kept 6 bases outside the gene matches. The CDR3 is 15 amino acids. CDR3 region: CASSPTGQGNYGYTF. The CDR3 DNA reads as TGTGCCAGCAGCCCTACCGGACAGGGTAACTATGGCTACACCTTC.

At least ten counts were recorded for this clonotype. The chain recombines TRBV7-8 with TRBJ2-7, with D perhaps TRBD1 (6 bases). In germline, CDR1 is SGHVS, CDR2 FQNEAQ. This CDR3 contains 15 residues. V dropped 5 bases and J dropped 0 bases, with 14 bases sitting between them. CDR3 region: CASSRGQWSSYEQYF. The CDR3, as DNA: TGTGCCAGCAGCCGCGGACAGTGGAGCTCCTACGAGCAGTACTTC.

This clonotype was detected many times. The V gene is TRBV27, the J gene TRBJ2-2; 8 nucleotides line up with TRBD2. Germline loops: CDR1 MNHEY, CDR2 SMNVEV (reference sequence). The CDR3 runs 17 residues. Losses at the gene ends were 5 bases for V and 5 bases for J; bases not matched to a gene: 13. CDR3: CASSPGLREAGTGELFF. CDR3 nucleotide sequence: TGTGCCAGCAGTCCCGGGTTGCGGGAGGCAGGGACCGGGGAGCTGTTTTTT.

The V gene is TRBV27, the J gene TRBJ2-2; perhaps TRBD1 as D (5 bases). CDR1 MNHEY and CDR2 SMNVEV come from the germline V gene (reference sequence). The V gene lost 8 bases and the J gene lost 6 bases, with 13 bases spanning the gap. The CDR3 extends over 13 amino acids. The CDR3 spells CASRTRVAGELFF. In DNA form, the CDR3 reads TGTGCCAGCCGTACCAGGGTGGCCGGGGAGCTGTTTTTT.

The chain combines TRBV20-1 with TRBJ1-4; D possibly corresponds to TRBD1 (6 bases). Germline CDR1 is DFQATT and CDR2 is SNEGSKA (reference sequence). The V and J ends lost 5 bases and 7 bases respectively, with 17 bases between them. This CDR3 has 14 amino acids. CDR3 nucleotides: TGCAGTGCTTGGGACATTTCCCGAGGTGAAAAACTGTTTTTT. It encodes CSAWDISRGEKLFF.

CDR3 residues: CSGGASLRDGYTF. The DNA for the CDR3 is TGCAGCGGTGGGGCCTCCCTTCGTGATGGCTACACCTTC. The chain couples TRBV29-1 to TRBJ1-2; TRBD1 is a possible D gene (5 bases). The ends were cut back, 7 bases at V and 6 bases at J, with 18 bases in the middle. The CDR3 length is 13 residues. The germline gives CDR1 SQVTM, CDR2 ANQGSEA.

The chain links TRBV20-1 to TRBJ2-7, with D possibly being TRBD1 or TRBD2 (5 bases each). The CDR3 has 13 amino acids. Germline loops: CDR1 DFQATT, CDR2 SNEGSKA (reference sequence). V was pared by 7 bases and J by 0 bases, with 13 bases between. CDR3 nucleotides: TGCAGTGGCCGGAGGACAAGCTCCTACGAGCAGTACTTC. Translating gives CSGRRTSSYEQYF.

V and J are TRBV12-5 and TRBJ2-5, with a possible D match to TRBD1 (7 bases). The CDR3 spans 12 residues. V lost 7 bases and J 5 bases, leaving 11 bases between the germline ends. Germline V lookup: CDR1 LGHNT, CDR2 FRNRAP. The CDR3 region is CASAAGQETQYF. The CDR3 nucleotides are TGTGCTAGTGCCGCGGGACAGGAGACCCAGTACTTC.

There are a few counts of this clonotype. The CDR3 DNA reads as TGTGCCAGCAGTTTAGGGGGTCGACGAAACACCATATATTTT. Its translation: CASSLGGRRNTIYF. The rearrangement links TRBV28 to TRBJ1-3; the D gene is possibly TRBD1 (5 bases). In germline, CDR1 is MDHEN, CDR2 SYDVKM. The CDR3 consists of 14 residues. V was shortened by 2 bases and J by 5 bases, with 10 bases between the two germline ends.

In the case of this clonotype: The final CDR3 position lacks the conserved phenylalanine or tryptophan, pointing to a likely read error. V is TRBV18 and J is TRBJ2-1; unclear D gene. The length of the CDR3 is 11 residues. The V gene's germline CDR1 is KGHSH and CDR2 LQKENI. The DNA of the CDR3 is TGTGGCAGCTCACTTGCGAATGAGCAGTTCGTC. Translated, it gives CGSSLANEQFV.

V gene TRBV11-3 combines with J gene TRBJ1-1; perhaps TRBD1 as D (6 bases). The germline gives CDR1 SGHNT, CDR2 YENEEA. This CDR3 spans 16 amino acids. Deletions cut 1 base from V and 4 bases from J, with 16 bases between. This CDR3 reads CASSLGLSGAPTEAFF. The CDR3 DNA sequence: TGTGCCAGCAGCTTAGGTTTATCGGGGGCGCCCACTGAAGCTTTCTTT.

The CDR3 DNA reads TGTGCCAGTAGTCTGCGTCCAGCCCTCTCTGGGGCCAACGTCCTGACTTTC. This codes for CASSLRPALSGANVLTF. The gene calls are TRBV19 and TRBJ2-6; no reliable D call. CDR3 length equals 17 residues. Trimming shortened V by 5 bases and J by 0 bases, and 14 bases separated the two germline ends. Germline V lookup: CDR1 LNHDA, CDR2 SQIVND (reference sequence).

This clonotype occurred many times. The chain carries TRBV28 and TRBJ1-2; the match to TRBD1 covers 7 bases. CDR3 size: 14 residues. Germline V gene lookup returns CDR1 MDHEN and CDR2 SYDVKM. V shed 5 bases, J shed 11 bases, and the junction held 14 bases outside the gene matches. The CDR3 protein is CASSQTGRSTNYTF. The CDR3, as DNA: TGTGCCAGCAGTCAGACAGGGCGGTCCACCAATTACACCTTC.

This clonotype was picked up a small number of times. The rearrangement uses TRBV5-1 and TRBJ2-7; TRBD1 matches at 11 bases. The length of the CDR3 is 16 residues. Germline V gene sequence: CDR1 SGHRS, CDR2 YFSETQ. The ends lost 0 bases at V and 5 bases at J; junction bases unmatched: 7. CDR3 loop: CASSLGYGQGADEQYF. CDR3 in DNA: TGCGCCAGCAGCTTGGGGTACGGACAGGGGGCCGACGAGCAGTACTTC. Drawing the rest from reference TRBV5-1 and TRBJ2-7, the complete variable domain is KAGVTQTPRYLIKTRGQQVTLSCSPISGHRSVSWYQQTPGQGLQFLFEYFSETQRNKGNFPGRFSGRQFSNSRSEMNVSTLELGDSALYLCASSLGYGQGADEQYFGPGTRLTVT.

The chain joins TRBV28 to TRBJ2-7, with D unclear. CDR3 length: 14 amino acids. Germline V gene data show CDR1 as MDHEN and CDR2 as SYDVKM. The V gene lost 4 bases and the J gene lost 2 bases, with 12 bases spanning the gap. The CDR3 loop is CASSSTDGTYEQYF. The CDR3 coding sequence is TGTGCCAGCAGTTCCACCGACGGCACCTACGAGCAGTACTTC.

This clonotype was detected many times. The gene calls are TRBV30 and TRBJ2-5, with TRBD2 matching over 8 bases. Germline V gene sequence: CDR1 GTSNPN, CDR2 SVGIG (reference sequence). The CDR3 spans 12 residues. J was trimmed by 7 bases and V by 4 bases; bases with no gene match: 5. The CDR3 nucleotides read TGTGCCTGGACCTACGGGGGGGGGACCCAGTACTTC. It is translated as CAWTYGGGTQYF.

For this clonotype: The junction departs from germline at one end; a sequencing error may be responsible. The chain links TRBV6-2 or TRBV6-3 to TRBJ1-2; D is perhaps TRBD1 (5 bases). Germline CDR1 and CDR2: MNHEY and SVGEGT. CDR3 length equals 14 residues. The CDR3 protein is CANSTGRDNYGYTF. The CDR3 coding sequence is TGTGCCAACAGTACGGGACGCGATAACTATGGCTACACCTTC.

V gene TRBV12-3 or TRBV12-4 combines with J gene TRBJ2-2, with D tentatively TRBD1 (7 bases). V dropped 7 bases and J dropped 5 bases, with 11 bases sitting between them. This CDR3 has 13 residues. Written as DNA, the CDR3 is TGTGCCAGCACAGGGGGGTTTACCGGGGAGCTGTTTTTT. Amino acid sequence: CASTGGFTGELFF.

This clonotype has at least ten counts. CDR3 sequence (DNA): TGTGCCACCAGTGATCCTCACTCTTCCAGATCCTACGAGCAGTACTTC. This gives the protein CATSDPHSSRSYEQYF. This rearrangement joins TRBV24-1 to TRBJ2-7, with D uncertain. CDR3 length: 16 amino acids. Germline CDR1 reads KGHDR; CDR2 reads SFDVKD. V was clipped by 3 bases and J by 1 base, with 15 bases between them.

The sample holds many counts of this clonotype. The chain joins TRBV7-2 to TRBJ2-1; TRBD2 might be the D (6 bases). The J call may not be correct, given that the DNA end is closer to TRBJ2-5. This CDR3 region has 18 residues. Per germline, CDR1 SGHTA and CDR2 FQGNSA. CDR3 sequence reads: CASSLSSTLVGGVKTQYF. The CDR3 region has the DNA TGTGCCAGCAGCTTAAGCAGCACACTGGTAGGAGGGGTAAAGACCCAGTACTTC.

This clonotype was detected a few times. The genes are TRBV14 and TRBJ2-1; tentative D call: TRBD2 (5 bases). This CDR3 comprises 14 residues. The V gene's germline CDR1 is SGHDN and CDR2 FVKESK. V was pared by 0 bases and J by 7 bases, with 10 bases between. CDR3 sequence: CASSQDRRFNEQFF. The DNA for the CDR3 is TGTGCCAGCAGCCAAGATAGGAGGTTTAATGAGCAGTTCTTC.